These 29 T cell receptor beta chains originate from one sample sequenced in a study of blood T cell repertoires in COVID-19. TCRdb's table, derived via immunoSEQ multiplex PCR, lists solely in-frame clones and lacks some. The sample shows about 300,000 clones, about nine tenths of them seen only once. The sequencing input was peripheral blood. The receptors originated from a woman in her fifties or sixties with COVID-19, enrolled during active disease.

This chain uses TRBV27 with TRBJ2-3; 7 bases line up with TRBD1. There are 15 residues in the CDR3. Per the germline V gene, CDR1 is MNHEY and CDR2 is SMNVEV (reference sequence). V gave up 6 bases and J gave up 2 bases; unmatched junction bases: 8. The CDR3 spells CASSPTGADTDTQYF. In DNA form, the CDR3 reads TGTGCCAGCAGCCCTACAGGGGCCGACACAGATACGCAGTATTTT.

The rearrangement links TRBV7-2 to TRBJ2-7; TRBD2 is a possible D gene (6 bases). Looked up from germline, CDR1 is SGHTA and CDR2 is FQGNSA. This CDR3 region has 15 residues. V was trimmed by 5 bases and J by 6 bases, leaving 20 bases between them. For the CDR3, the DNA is TGTGCCAGCAGCCCAAATCGGGGCGGGAAGGGCGAGCAGTACTTC. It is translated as CASSPNRGGKGEQYF.

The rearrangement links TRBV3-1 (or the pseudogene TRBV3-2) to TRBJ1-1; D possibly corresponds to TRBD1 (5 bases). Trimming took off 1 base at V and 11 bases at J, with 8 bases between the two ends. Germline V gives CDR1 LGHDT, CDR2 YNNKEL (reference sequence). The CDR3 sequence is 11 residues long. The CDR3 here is CASSQVGGAFF. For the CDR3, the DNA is TGTGCCAGCAGCCAAGTGGGGGGGGCTTTCTTT.

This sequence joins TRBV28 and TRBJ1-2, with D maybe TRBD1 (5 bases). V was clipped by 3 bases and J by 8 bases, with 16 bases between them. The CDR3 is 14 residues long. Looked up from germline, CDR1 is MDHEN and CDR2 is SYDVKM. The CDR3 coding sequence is TGTGCCAGCAGTTTGTCCCCTGGGGAGGGGGGCTACACCTTC. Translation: CASSLSPGEGGYTF.

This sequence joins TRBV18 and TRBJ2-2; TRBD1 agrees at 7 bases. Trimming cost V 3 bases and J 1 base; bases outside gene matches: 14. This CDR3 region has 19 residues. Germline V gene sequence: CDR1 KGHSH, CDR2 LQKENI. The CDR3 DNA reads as TGTGCCAGCTCACCCCCCAGTGACAGGGAAATCAAGAACACCGGGGAGCTGTTTTTT. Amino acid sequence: CASSPPSDREIKNTGELFF.

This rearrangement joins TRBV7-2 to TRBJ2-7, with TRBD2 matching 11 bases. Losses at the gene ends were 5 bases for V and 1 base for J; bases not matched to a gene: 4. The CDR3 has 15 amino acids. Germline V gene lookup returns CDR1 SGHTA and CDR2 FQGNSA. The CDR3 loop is CASSLLAGDSYEQYF. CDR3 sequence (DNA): TGTGCCAGCAGCCTACTAGCGGGAGATTCCTACGAGCAGTACTTC.

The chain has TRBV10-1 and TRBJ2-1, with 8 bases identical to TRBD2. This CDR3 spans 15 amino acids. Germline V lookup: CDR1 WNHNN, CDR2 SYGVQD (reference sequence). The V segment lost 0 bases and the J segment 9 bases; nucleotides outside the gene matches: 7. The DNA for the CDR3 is TGCGCCAGCAGTGAGTCGTCGGGAGGGACGACTGAGCAGTTCTTC. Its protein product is CASSESSGGTTEQFF.

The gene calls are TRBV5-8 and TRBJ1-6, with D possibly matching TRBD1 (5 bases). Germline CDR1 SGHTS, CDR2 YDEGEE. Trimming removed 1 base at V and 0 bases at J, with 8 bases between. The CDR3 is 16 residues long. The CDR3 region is CASSLRGSSYNSPLHF. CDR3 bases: TGTGCCAGCAGCTTGAGGGGATCCTCCTATAATTCACCCCTCCACTTT.

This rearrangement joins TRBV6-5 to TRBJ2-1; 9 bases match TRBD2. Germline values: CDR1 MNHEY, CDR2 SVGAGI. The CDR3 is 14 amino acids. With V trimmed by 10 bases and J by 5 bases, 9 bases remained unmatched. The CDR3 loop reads CATLRASGDNEQFF. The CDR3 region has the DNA TGTGCCACCCTCCGGGCTAGCGGGGACAATGAGCAGTTCTTC.

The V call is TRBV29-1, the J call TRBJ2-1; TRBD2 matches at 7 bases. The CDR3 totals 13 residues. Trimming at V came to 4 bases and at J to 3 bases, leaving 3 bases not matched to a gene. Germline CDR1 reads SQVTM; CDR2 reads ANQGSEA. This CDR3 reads CSVGDYDYNEQFF. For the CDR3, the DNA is TGCAGCGTTGGGGACTATGACTACAATGAGCAGTTCTTC.

CDR3 residues: CASSLRLDRGRQNYGYTF. The CDR3 nucleotides are TGCGCCAGCAGCTTACGATTGGACAGGGGGCGACAGAACTATGGCTACACCTTC. The rearrangement joins TRBV5-1 to TRBJ1-2; 11 nucleotides align to TRBD1. Germline CDR1 reads SGHRS; CDR2 reads YFSETQ. With V trimmed by 2 bases and J by 2 bases, 11 bases remained unmatched. The CDR3 loop spans 18 amino acids.

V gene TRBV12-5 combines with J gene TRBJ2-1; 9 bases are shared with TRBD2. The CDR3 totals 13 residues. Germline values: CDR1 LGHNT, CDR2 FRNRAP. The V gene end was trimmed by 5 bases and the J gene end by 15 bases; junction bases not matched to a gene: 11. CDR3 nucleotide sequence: TGTGCTAGTGGTCAAATAGCGGGAGCTAATCGGTTCTTC. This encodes CASGQIAGANRFF.

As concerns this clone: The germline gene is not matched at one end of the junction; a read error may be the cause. The CDR3: CVSSYRGTGELFF. For the CDR3, the DNA is TGTGTCAGCAGCTACCGAGGGACCGGGGAGCTGTTTTTT. V is TRBV5-4 and J is TRBJ2-2, with a tentative D call TRBD2 (5 bases). The CDR3 consists of 13 residues. Germline-derived CDR1 and CDR2 are SGHNT and YYREEE (reference sequence).

CDR3 sequence: CASSLIDSPLHF. The CDR3 nucleotides are TGTGCCAGCAGCTTGATCGATTCACCCCTCCACTTT. V is TRBV5-4 and J is TRBJ1-6; D uncertain. The V end lost 1 base, the J end lost 8 bases, and 4 bases lay between the germline ends. The CDR3 has 12 amino acids. CDR1 is SGHNT, CDR2 YYREEE, per germline (reference sequence).

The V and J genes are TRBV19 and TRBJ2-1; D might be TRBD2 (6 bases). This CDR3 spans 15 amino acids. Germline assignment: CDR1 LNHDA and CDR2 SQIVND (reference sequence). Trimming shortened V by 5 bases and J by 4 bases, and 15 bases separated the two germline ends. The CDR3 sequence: CASSRGLAPYNEQFF. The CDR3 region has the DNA TGTGCCAGTAGTCGGGGCCTAGCGCCGTACAATGAGCAGTTCTTC.

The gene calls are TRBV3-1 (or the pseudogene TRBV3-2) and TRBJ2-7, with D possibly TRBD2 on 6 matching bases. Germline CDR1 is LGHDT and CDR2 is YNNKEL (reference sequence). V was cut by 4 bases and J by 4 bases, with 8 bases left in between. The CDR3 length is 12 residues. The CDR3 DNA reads TGTGCCAGCAGCCGTCTAGCGTACGAGCAGTACTTC. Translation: CASSRLAYEQYF.

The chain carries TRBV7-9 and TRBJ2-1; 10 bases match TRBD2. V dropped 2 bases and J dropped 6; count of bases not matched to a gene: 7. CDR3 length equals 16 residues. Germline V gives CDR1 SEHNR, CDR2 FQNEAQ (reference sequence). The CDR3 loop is CASSLMSSGGFNEQFF. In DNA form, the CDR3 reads TGTGCCAGCAGCTTAATGTCTAGCGGGGGATTCAATGAGCAGTTCTTC.

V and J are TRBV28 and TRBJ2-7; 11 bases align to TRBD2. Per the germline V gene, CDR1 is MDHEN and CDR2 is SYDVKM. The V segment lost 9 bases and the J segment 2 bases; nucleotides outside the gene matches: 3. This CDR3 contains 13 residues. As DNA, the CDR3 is TGTGCCAGTGGGACTAGCGGAACCTACGAGCAGTACTTC. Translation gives CASGTSGTYEQYF.

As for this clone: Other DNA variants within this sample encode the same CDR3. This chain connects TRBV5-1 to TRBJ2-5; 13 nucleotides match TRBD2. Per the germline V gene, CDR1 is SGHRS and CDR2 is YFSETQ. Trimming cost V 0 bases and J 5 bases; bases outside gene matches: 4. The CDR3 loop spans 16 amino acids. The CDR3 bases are TGCGCCAGCAGCTTGGGACTAGCGGGAGGAAGGGAGACCCAGTACTTC. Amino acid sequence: CASSLGLAGGRETQYF.

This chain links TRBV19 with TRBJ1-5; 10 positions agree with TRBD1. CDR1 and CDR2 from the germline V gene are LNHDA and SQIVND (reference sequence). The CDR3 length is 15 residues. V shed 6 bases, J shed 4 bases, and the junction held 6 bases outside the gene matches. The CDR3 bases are TGTGCCAGTAGGAGGGGACAGGGGTCAAATCAGCCCCAGCATTTT. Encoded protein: CASRRGQGSNQPQHF.

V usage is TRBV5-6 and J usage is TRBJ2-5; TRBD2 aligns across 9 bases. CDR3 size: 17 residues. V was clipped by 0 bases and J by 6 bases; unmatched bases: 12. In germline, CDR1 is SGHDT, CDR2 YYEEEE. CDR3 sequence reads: CASSLVSSGTSGKTQYF. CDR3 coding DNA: TGTGCCAGCAGCTTGGTTTCTAGCGGGACCAGCGGGAAGACCCAGTACTTC.

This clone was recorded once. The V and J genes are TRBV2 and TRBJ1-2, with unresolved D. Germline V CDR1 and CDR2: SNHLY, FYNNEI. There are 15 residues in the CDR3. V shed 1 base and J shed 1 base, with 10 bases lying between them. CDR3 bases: TGTGCCAGCAGTGAAGAGCTGAGTCTTAACTATGGCTACACCTTC. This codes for CASSEELSLNYGYTF.

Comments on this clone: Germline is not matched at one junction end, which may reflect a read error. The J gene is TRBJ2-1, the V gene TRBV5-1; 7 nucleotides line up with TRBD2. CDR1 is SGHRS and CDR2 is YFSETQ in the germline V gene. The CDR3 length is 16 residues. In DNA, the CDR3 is TGCGCCAGCGGCTTGCTAGCGGTATCCCAGGGCTATGAGCAGTTCTTC. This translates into CASGLLAVSQGYEQFF.

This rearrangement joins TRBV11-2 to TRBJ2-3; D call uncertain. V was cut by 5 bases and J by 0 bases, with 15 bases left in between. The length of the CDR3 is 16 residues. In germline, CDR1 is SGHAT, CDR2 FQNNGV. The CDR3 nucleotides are TGTGCCAGCAGCCCCCAAGGAGCAACCAGCACAGATACGCAGTATTTT. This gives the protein CASSPQGATSTDTQYF.

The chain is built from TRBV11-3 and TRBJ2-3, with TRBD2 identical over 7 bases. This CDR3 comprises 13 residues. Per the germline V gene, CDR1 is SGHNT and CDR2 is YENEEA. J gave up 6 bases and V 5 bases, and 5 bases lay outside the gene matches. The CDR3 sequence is CASSQGLVDTQYF. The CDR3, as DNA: TGTGCCAGCAGCCAAGGACTAGTGGATACGCAGTATTTT.

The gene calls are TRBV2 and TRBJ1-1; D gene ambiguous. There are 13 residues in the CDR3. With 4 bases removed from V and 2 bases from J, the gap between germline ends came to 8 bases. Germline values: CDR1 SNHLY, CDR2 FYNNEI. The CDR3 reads CASSGGSNTEAFF. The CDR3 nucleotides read TGTGCCAGCAGTGGAGGGAGCAACACTGAAGCTTTCTTT. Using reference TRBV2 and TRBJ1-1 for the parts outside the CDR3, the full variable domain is EPEVTQTPSHQVTQMGQEVILRCVPISNHLYFYWYRQILGQKVEFLVSFYNNEISEKSEIFDDQFSVERPDGSNFTLKIRSTKLEDSAMYFCASSGGSNTEAFFGQGTRLTVV.

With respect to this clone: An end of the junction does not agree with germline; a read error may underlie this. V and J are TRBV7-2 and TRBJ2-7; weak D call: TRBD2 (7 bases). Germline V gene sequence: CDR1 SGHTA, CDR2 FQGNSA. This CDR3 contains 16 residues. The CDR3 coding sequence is TGTGCCAGCAGTTTAGGGGGGGGCGCGACATCCAGCGAGCAGTACTTC. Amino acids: CASSLGGGATSSEQYF.

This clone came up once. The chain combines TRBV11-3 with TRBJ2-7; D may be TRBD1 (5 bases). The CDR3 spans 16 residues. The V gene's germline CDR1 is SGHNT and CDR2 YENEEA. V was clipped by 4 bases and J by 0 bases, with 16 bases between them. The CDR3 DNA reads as TGTGCCAGCAGCTCCCGAACGGACAAAAGCTCCTACGAGCAGTACTTC. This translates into CASSSRTDKSSYEQYF.

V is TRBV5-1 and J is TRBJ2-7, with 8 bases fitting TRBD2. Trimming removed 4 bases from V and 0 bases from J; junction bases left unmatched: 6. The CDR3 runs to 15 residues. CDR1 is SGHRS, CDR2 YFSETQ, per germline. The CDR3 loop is CASSPGLVNSYEQYF. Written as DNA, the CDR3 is TGCGCCAGCAGCCCGGGACTAGTAAACTCCTACGAGCAGTACTTC.